This T cell receptor (beta chain) was captured in a study of technical replicates of blood from a handful of donors. Assay: immunoSEQ multiplex PCR; the TCRdb copy retains only in-frame clones and omits some. The sample shows about 89,000 clones, about 94% of them seen only once. Input material: T cells isolated from PBMCs. The source of this sequence is a human donor in good health.

CDR3 in amino acids: CASSYLSGITEAFF. The CDR3 bases are TGTGCCAGCAGTTATTTGTCAGGGATCACTGAAGCTTTCTTT. V is TRBV6-5 and J is TRBJ1-1; D possibly corresponds to TRBD1 (5 bases). Per germline, CDR1 MNHEY and CDR2 SVGAGI. The CDR3 spans 14 residues. Trimming stripped 3 bases from V and 4 bases from J, with 12 bases between.